This T cell receptor (beta chain) is from a study of T cell responses to AZD1222 COVID-19 vaccine. About the study: Researchers grouped second doses given at about 4 or about 12 weeks into one pool. Study results and caveats: The study found vaccine-associated CD4 TCRs spanning spike, dominant at 160-218 and 743-854. Variant regions that are unmutated are reportedly the target of nearly half of spike-specific TCRs. It was only a handful of AZD1222 recipients who were seropositive at baseline.

In regard to this clone: Its antigen is not identified.

Profiling relied on immunoSEQ multiplex PCR, and the TCRdb table lists in-frame clones only, not all of them. The sample yields 130,000 to 150,000 clones, about 90% seen once. The CDR3 loop spans 16 amino acids. Deletions cut 4 bases from V and 0 bases from J, with 13 bases between. The germline CDR1 and CDR2 sequences are LNHDA and SQIVND (reference sequence). The receptor was isolated from an adult in good health. The specimen comprised peripheral blood, sampled on day 0 of AZD1222 vaccination. V gene TRBV19 combines with J gene TRBJ1-5; the D is unclear. CDR3 amino acids: CASSSAGVYSNQPQHF. DNA of the CDR3: TGTGCCAGTAGTAGCGCCGGGGTTTATAGCAATCAGCCCCAGCATTTT.